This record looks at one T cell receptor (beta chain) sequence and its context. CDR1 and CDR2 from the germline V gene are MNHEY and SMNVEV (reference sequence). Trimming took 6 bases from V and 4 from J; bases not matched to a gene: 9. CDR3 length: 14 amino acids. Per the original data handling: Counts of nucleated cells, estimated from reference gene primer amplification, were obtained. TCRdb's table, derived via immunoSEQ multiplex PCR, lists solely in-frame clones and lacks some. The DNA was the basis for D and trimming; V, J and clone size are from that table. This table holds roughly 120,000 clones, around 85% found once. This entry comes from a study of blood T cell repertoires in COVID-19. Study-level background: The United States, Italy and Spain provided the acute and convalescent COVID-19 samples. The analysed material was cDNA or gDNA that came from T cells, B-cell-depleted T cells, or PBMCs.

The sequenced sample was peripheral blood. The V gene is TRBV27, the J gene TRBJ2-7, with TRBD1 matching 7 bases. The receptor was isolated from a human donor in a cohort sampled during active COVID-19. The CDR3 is CASSQRTGHYEQYF. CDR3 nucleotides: TGTGCCAGCAGCCAGAGGACAGGACATTACGAGCAGTACTTC.